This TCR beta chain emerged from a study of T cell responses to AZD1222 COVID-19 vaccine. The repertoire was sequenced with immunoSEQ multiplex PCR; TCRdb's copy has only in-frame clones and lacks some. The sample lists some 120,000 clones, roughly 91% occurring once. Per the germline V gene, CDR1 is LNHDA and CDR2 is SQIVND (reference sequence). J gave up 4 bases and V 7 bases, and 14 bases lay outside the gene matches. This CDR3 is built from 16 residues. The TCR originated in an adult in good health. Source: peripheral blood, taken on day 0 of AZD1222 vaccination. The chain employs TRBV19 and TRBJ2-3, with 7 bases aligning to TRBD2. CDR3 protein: CASTFTWGGRADTQYF. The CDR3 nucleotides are TGTGCCAGTACCTTCACCTGGGGGGGGAGGGCAGATACGCAGTATTTT. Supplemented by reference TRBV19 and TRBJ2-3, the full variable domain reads DGGITQSPKYLFRKEGQNVTLSCEQNLNHDAMYWYRQDPGQGLRLIYYSQIVNDFQKGDIAEGYSVSREKKESFPLTVTSAQKNPTAFYLCASTFTWGGRADTQYFGPGTRLTVL.